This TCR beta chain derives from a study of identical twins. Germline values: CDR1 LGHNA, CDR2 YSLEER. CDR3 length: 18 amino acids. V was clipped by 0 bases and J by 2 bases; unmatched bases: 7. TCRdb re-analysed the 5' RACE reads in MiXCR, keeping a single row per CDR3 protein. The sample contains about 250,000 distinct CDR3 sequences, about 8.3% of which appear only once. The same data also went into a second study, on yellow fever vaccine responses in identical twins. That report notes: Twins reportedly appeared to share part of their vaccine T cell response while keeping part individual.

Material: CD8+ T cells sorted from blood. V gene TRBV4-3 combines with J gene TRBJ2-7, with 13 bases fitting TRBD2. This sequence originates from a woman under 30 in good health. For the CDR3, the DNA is TGCGCCAGCAGCCAAGATTACCCCGGACTAGCGGGAGCCTACGAGCAGTACTTC. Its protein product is CASSQDYPGLAGAYEQYF.